The clone carrying this T cell receptor (beta chain) occurred many times. Its cognate antigen is unknown. The data originate from a study of T cell repertoires in cytomegalovirus infection. Study-level background: Through public TCR beta signatures, both CMV infection and matching HLA type were indicated.

Broader study findings: HLA-C-restricted CMV clonotypes gave the most frequent clonotype in two of eight donors. Public TCR beta family frequency separated CMV-and-HLA carriers, including in an independent cohort.

From the reads, TCRdb called clonotypes with MiXCR, one entry per CDR3 protein. The table lists a few hundred thousand distinct CDR3 sequences, 15% to 20% of them singletons, with over 40% in the top ten. Germline loops: CDR1 SEHNR, CDR2 FQNEAQ (reference sequence). The CDR3 sequence is 16 residues long. V lost 5 bases, J lost 0 bases, and 16 bases lay in between. Sequenced sample: CD8+ T cells from PBMCs. This TCR was recovered from a human donor in good health (CMV status not recorded). Some clones in this sample may be carry-over from other donors' samples. The chain carries TRBV7-9 and TRBJ1-2; a weak D match, TRBD1 (5 bases). DNA for the CDR3: TGTGCCAGCAGCCGTACGCCGGGACGGACTAACTATGGCTACACCTTC. Its translation is CASSRTPGRTNYGYTF.